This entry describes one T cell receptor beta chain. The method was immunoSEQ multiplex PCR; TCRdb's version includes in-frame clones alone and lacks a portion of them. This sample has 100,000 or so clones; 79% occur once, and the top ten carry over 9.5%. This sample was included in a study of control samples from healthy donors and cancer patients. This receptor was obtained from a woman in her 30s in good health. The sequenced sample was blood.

In DNA, the CDR3 is TGTGCCAGCAGCAAATGGGACTCCGGACCCATGGCAGATACGCAGTATTTT. Encoded protein: CASSKWDSGPMADTQYF. The chain recombines TRBV21-1 with TRBJ2-3; whether TRBD2, the table's D call, matches the DNA was not checked. TRBV21-1 constitutes a pseudogene. CDR3 length: 17 amino acids.